The clone carrying this T cell receptor beta chain was seen once. Its target is not known. The TCR beta cDNA libraries carried unique molecular identifiers. With roughly 0.9 to 11 million T cells as the source, hundreds of thousands of cDNA molecules resulted. TCRdb reanalysed the PCR reads using MiXCR and keeps one entry per CDR3 protein. Counted here are some 890,000 distinct CDR3 sequences, roughly 50% occurring once; the ten biggest clones make up over 4%. Germline CDR1 reads DFQATT; CDR2 reads SNEGSKA (reference sequence). V gave up 3 bases and J gave up 3 bases, with 17 bases separating them. This CDR3 contains 15 residues. The sample is drawn from a study of post-analysis software for immune sequencing data. Study information: Included courses were relapsing-remitting and secondary progressive multiple sclerosis; progressive-relapsing multiple sclerosis was also included. The study, taken as a whole, reports: Under the F measure, samples that were prepared in one batch clustered strongly together. People with multiple sclerosis had a significantly lower normalized Chao1 diversity than controls did. A handful of TRBV segments, including TRBV5-6, TRBV5-1 and TRBV20-1, were more frequent in patients than controls.

This chain uses TRBV20-1 with TRBJ2-5; unclear D gene. The sequenced sample was blood. This receptor was taken from a girl between 10 and 17 years old with multiple sclerosis. The CDR3 DNA reads TGCAGTGCTAGTCCAGCGTCCCGCACGAAAGAGACCCAGTACTTC. It yields the protein CSASPASRTKETQYF.